These 8 T cell receptor beta chains share one sample of origin, sequenced in a study of blood T cells in healthy people across ages. The use of a sample-barcoded 5' primer and a J-beta primer mix characterized a second PCR of roughly 6 to 11 cycles. In TCRdb, the 5' RACE reads were re-called with MiXCR into one record per CDR3 protein. In the table there are 1.5 million to 2 million distinct CDR3 sequences, 25% to 30% of which are singletons. Sample: blood. The receptors derive from a woman aged 25-40 years in good health.

This clonotype was detected a few times. The chain couples TRBV3-1 to TRBJ1-6; TRBD1 is a possible D gene (5 bases). CDR3 length: 12 residues. Germline loops: CDR1 LGHDT, CDR2 YNNKEL (reference sequence). Trimming removed 8 bases at V and 6 bases at J, with 8 bases between. CDR3 protein: CASGDSNSPLHF. The DNA for the CDR3 is TGTGCCAGCGGAGACAGTAATTCACCCCTCCACTTT.

This clonotype was observed a handful of times. The rearrangement links TRBV28 to TRBJ2-7; D gene unclear. Germline V gene data show CDR1 as MDHEN and CDR2 as SYDVKM. Trimming took 4 bases from V and 3 from J, leaving 7 bases between them. The CDR3 extends over 12 amino acids. The CDR3 DNA reads TGTGCCAGCAGTTCTTCCGTCTACGAGCAGTACTTC. Amino acid sequence: CASSSSVYEQYF. Full variable domain (outside the CDR3, taken from reference TRBV28 and TRBJ2-7): DVKVTQSSRYLVKRTGEKVFLECVQDMDHENMFWYRQDPGLGLRLIYFSYDVKMKEKGDIPEGYSVSREKKERFSLILESASTNQTSMYLCASSSSVYEQYFGPGTRLTVT.

The DNA for the CDR3 is TGCAGTGCTAGAGGCCTACAGGGTAGCGAAAAACTGTTTTTT. Encoded protein: CSARGLQGSEKLFF. This chain connects TRBV20-1 to TRBJ1-4, with a possible D match to TRBD1 (6 bases). Germline CDR1 and CDR2: DFQATT and SNEGSKA (reference sequence). The CDR3 runs to 14 residues. V was trimmed by 1 base and J by 8 bases, leaving 14 bases between them.

To note about this clonotype: Sequence at one end of the junction differs from germline and may be a read error. The chain is built from TRBV20-1 and TRBJ2-7; D might be TRBD2 (5 bases). This CDR3 region has 12 residues. In germline, CDR1 is DFQATT, CDR2 SNEGSKA (reference sequence). The CDR3: CSAGDGSYEQYF. In DNA, the CDR3 is TGCAGTGCTGGAGATGGGAGCTACGAGCAGTACTTC.

This chain uses TRBV4-2 with TRBJ1-2, with 11 nucleotides matching TRBD1. Germline trimming cut 0 bases from V and 4 bases from J; bases unmatched to any gene: 7. Germline V CDR1 and CDR2: LGHNA, YNFKEQ. The CDR3 runs 17 residues. The CDR3 nucleotides read TGTGCCAGCAGCCAAGATCTCGGACAGGGGGCAAGCTATGGCTACACCTTC. Amino acid sequence: CASSQDLGQGASYGYTF.

This clonotype was detected a few times. Germline is not matched at one junction end, which may reflect a read error. The V and J genes are TRBV12-3 or TRBV12-4 and TRBJ2-5, with a possible D match to TRBD2 (6 bases). This CDR3 region has 15 residues. DNA for the CDR3: TGTACCAGCAGTTACGGGACTCCCGGCCGGGAGACCCAGTACTTC. Translating gives CTSSYGTPGRETQYF.

This clonotype was detected many times. This rearrangement joins TRBV7-2 to TRBJ2-1; 10 bases match TRBD2. Germline CDR1 is SGHTA and CDR2 is FQGNSA. CDR3 length equals 18 residues. The J segment lost 6 bases and the V segment lost 5 bases, leaving 16 bases of the junction unmatched. The CDR3 nucleotides read TGTGCCAGCAGCGCAAAACGCTCCCGGACTAGCGGACGCAATGAGCAGTTCTTC. Protein: CASSAKRSRTSGRNEQFF.

The genes are TRBV12-3 or TRBV12-4 and TRBJ1-2; D might be TRBD1 (5 bases). Trimming pared 5 bases from V and 0 bases from J, leaving 16 bases between. There are 16 residues in the CDR3. Here the CDR3 DNA reads TGTGCCAGCAGTAGTGGTTGGACAAGCTCTAACTATGGCTACACCTTC. As protein: CASSSGWTSSNYGYTF.